This T cell receptor (beta chain) was found in a study of cytomegalovirus exposure and HLA in healthy donors. Background on the study: From HLA-typed donors, an early data release held around 80 million unique TCRs.

Study-wide points: The authors assumed roughly uniform sequencing depth across donors for presence/absence analyses.

For this clone: Its antigen is not identified.

The PCR contained 60 Vbeta and 13 Jbeta primers. Assay: immunoSEQ multiplex PCR; the TCRdb copy retains only in-frame clones and omits some. This sample has 120,000 to 150,000 clones, with roughly four fifths found just once. The germline V gene encodes CDR1 SEHNR and CDR2 FQNEAQ (reference sequence). The CDR3 runs 17 residues. Trimming took 5 bases from V and 1 from J, leaving 15 bases between them. Input material: PBMCs. This chain connects TRBV7-9 to TRBJ2-6, with D possibly TRBD1 on 6 matching bases. The clonotype was recovered from a man in his forties in good health and CMV-seropositive. The chain's CDR3 is CASSRATGVSGANVLTF. The DNA for the CDR3 is TGTGCCAGCAGCCGAGCGACAGGCGTATCTGGGGCCAACGTCCTGACTTTC.